This TCR beta chain derives from a study of shared clonotypes between healthy human individuals. Study conclusions and caveats: Although depth was large, rarefaction showed that sequencing of the sorted subsets was incomplete. Several donors had about 5.1% of their naive CD4 clonotypes in common.

Note on this clone: The target antigen is unknown.

CD4+ cells yielded CD45RA+ naive and CD45RA-negative memory subsets. V was cut by 4 bases and J by 4 bases, with 19 bases left in between. This CDR3 contains 17 residues. Germline V lookup: CDR1 LGHNA, CDR2 YNFKEQ. Original analysis: ImmunoSEQ output lacked quality scores and full-length reads, limiting matched filtering. Some clones are missing from TCRdb's copy, which holds only in-frame ones; the method was immunoSEQ multiplex PCR. That table gives V, J and clone size, and the DNA gave D and trimming. The sample holds roughly 650,000 clones, around 97% seen once. The clonotype comes from a woman aged 25 to 39 in good health. Source material: naive CD4+ T cells sorted from blood. Regarding subset: CD45RA+ positively selected. This chain joins TRBV4-2 and TRBJ2-2; D gene ambiguous. The CDR3 DNA sequence: TGTGCCAGCAGCCTAACCGGCGGAGTACGAGCCACCGGGGAGCTGTTTTTT. Translated, it gives CASSLTGGVRATGELFF.